The sequence of this TCR beta chain was determined in a study of naive and memory T cell subsets. A UMI-containing oligonucleotide was joined by 3' ligation to the TCR cDNA template. The CDR3 has 13 amino acids. Trimming cost V 5 bases and J 1 base, with 8 bases left between them. Germline V CDR1 and CDR2: SNHLY, FYNNEI. Ligated cDNA underwent four rounds of PCR with nested alpha and beta constant region primers and SP2. MiXCR, run by TCRdb on the 5' RACE reads, gives a single entry per CDR3 protein. The sample lists roughly 62,000 distinct CDR3 sequences, roughly 6.7% seen once, with 9% to 10% in the top ten.

This rearrangement joins TRBV2 to TRBJ1-1; D unresolved. The TCR sequence derives from a male donor in good health. CDR3 loop: CASSLDPNTEAFF. The CDR3 DNA is TGTGCCAGCAGTCTGGACCCGAACACTGAAGCTTTCTTT.